The text below deals with one T cell receptor (beta chain). Its antigen remains unidentified. Central memory, naive, regulatory and stem cell-like memory CD4+ cells were sorted by CD45RO/CCR7/CD25/CD127/CD95/CD27. Reverse transcription of all isolated RNA meant that expressed TCRB transcripts were sequenced. Method: immunoSEQ multiplex PCR; TCRdb's copy keeps in-frame clones and lacks some. The data show about 240,000 clones, 11% to 15% seen once. These data come from a study of beta chain features in type 1 diabetes. On the study more broadly: Examination of sorted cells across all samples involved more than 85,000,000 cells. Overall study results and limits: Within each of all four CD4+ subsets, Type 1 diabetes patients had TCRB CDR3s that were moderately but significantly shorter.

CDR3 length: 13 amino acids. Trimming at V came to 3 bases and at J to 8 bases, leaving 3 bases not matched to a gene. The germline V gene encodes CDR1 ENHRY and CDR2 SYGVKD. The TCR comes from a man aged 30-40 years with type 1 diabetes. The sequenced sample was naive CD4+ T cells from blood. This chain connects TRBV10-3 to TRBJ2-1, with 8 nucleotides matching TRBD2. CDR3 residues: CAISDSTSDEQFF. CDR3 bases: TGTGCCATCAGTGATTCGACTAGCGATGAGCAGTTCTTC.